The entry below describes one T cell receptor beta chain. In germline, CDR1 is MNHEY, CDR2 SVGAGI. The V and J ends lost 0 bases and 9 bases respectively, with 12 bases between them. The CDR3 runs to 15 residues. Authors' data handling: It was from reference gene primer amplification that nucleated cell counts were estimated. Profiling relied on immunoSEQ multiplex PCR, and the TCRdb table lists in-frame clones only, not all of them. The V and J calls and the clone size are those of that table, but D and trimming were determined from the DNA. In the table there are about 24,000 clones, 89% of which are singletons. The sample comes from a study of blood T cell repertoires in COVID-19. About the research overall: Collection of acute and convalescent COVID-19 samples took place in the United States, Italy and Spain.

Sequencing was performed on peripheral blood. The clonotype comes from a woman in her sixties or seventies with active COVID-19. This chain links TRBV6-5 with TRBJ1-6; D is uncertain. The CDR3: CASSYSPSTRSPLHF. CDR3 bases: TGTGCCAGCAGTTACTCTCCTTCGACACGTTCACCCCTCCACTTT.